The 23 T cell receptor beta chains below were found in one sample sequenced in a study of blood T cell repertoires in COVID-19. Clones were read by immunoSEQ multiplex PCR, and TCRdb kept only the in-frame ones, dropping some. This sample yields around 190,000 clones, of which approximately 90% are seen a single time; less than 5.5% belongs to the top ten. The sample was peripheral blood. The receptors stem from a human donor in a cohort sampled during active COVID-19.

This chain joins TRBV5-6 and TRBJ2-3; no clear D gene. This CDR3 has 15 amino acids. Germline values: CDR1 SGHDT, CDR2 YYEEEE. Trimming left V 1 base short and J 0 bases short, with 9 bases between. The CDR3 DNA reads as TGTGCCAGCAGCTTGTCGGTTGCTAGCACAGATACGCAGTATTTT. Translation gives CASSLSVASTDTQYF.

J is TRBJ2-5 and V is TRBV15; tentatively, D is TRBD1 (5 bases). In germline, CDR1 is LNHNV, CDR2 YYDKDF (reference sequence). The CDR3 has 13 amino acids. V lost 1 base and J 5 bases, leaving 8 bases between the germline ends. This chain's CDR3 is CATSRGGPETQYF. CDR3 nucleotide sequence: TGTGCCACCAGCAGAGGGGGCCCCGAGACCCAGTACTTC. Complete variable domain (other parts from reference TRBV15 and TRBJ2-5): DAMVIQNPRYQVTQFGKPVTLSCSQTLNHNVMYWYQQKSSQAPKLLFHYYDKDFNNEADTPDNFQSRRPNTSFCFLDIRSPGLGDTAMYLCATSRGGPETQYFGPGTRLLVL.

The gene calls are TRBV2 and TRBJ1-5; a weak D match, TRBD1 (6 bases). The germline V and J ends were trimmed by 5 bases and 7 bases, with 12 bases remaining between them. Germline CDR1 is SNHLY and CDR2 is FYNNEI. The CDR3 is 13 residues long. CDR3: CASSTGLGQPQHF. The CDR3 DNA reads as TGTGCCAGCAGTACAGGGTTGGGGCAGCCCCAGCATTTT.

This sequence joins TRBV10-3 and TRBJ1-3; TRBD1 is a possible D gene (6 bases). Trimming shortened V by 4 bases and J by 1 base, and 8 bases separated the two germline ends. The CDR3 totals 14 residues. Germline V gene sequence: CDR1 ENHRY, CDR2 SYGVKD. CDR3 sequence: CAISAQGSGNTIYF. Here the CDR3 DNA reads TGTGCCATCAGTGCACAGGGATCTGGAAACACCATATATTTT.

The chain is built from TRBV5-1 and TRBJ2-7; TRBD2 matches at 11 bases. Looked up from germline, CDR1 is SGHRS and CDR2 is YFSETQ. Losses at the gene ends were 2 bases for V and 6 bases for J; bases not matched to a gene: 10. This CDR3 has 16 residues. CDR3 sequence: CASSFSTSGTMVEQYF. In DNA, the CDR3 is TGCGCCAGCAGCTTTTCGACTAGCGGGACAATGGTCGAGCAGTACTTC.

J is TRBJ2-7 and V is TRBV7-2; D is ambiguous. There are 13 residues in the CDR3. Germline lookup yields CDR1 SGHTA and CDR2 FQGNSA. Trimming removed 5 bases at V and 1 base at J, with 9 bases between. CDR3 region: CASSQQSSYEQYF. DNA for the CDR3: TGTGCCAGCAGCCAACAGTCTTCCTACGAGCAGTACTTC.

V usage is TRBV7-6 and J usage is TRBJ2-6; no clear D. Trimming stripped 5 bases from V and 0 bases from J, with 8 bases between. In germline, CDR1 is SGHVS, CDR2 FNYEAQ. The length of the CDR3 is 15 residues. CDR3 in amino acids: CASSPIGSGANVLTF. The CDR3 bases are TGTGCCAGCAGCCCCATCGGCTCTGGGGCCAACGTCCTGACTTTC.

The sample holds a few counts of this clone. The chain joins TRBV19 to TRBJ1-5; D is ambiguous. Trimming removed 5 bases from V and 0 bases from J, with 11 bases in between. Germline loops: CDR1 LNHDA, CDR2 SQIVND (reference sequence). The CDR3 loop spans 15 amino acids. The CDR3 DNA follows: TGTGCCAGTAGTTGGGCCCTTTATAGCAATCAGCCCCAGCATTTT. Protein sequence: CASSWALYSNQPQHF.

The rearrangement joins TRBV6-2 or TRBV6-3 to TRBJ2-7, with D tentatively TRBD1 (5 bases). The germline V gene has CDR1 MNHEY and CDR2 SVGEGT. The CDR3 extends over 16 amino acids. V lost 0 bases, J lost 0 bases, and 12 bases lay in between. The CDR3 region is CASSYSTLDSSYEQYF. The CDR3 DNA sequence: TGTGCCAGCAGTTACTCGACACTTGACAGCTCCTACGAGCAGTACTTC.

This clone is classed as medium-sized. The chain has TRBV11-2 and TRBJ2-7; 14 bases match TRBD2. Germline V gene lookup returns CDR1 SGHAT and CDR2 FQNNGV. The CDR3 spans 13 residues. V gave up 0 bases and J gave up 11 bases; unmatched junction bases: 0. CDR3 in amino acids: CASSLETSGREYF. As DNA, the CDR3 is TGTGCCAGCAGCTTAGAGACTAGCGGGAGGGAGTACTTC.

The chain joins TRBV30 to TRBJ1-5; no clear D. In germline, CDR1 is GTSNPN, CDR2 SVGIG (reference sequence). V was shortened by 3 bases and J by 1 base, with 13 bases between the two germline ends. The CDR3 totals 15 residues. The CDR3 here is CAWSRVLGSNQPQHF. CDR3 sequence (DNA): TGTGCCTGGAGCCGGGTCCTTGGGAGCAATCAGCCCCAGCATTTT.

The CDR3 region is CASSSTGTGFFAGELFF. Written as DNA, the CDR3 is TGTGCCAGCAGTTCTACCGGGACAGGGTTCTTCGCCGGGGAGCTGTTTTTT. The rearrangement links TRBV27 to TRBJ2-2, with 9 bases identical to TRBD1. V lost 4 bases, J lost 6 bases, and 12 bases stayed unmatched. The germline CDR1 and CDR2 sequences are MNHEY and SMNVEV (reference sequence). The CDR3 is 17 amino acids.

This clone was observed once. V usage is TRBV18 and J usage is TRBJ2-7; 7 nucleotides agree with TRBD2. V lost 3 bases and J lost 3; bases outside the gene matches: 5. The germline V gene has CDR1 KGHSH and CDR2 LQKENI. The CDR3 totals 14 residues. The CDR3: CASSPGRGSYEQYF. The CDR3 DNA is TGTGCCAGCTCACCGGGTCGCGGGAGCTACGAGCAGTACTTC. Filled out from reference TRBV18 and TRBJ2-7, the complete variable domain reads NAGVMQNPRHLVRRRGQEARLRCSPMKGHSHVYWYRQLPEEGLKFMVYLQKENIIDESGMPKERFSAEFPKEGPSILRIQQVVRGDSAAYFCASSPGRGSYEQYFGPGTRLTVT.

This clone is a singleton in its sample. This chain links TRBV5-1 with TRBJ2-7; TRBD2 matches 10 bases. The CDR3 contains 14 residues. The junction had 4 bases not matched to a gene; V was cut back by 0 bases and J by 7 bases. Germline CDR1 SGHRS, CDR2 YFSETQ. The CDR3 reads CASSLEAGGREQYF. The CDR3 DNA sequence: TGCGCCAGCAGCTTGGAAGCGGGGGGGCGAGAGCAGTACTTC.

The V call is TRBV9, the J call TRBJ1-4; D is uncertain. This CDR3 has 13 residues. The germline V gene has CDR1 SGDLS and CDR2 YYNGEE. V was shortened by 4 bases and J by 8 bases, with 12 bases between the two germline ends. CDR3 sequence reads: CASSPDAKEKLFF. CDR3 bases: TGTGCCAGCAGCCCCGATGCGAAAGAAAAACTGTTTTTT. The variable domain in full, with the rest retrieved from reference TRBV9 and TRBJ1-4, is DSGVTQTPKHLITATGQRVTLRCSPRSGDLSVYWYQQSLDQGLQFLIQYYNGEERAKGNILERFSAQQFPDLHSELNLSSLELGDSALYFCASSPDAKEKLFFGSGTQLSVL.

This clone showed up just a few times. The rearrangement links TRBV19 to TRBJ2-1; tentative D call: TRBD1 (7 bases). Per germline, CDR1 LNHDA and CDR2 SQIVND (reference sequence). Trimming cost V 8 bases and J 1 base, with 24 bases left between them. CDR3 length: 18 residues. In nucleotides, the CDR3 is TGTGCCAGTCGCTGGACAGGAACGGGGGAGACGTCCTACAATGAGCAGTTCTTC. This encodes CASRWTGTGETSYNEQFF.

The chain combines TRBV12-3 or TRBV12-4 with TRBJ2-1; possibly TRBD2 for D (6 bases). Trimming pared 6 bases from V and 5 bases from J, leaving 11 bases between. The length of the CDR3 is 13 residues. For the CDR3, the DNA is TGTGCCAGCAGCCCCCCGGGGGACAATGAGCAGTTCTTC. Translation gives CASSPPGDNEQFF.

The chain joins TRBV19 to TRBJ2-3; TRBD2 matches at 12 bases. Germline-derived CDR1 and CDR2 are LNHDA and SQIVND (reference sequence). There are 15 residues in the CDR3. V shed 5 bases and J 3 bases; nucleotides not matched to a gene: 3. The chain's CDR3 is CASSSLAGGTDTQYF. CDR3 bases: TGTGCCAGTAGTTCACTAGCGGGGGGTACAGATACGCAGTATTTT.

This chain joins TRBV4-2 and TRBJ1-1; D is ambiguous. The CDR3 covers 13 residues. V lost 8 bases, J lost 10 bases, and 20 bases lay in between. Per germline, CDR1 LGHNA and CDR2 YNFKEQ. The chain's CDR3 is CASREPPGEAAFF. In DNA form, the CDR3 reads TGTGCCAGCCGAGAACCCCCCGGGGAGGCAGCTTTCTTT.

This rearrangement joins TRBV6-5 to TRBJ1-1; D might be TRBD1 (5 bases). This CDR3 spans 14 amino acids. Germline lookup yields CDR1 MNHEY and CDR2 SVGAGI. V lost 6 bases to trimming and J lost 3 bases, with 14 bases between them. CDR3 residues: CASRPIRGDTEAFF. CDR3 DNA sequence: TGTGCCAGCAGACCAATCCGGGGGGACACTGAAGCTTTCTTT.

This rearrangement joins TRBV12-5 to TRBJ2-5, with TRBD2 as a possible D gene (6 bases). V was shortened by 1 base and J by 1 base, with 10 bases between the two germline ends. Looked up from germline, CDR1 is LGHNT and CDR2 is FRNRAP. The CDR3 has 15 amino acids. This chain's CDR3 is CASGLAGTLQETQYF. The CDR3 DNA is TGTGCTAGTGGTTTGGCCGGGACTCTCCAAGAGACCCAGTACTTC.

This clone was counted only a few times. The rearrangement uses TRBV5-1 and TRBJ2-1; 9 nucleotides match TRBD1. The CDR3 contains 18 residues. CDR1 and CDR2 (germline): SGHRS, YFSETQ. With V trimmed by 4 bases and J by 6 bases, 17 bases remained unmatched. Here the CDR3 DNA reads TGCGCCAGCAGCACGAACACAAAAACAGGGGGCGCCCTCAATGAGCAGTTCTTC. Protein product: CASSTNTKTGGALNEQFF.

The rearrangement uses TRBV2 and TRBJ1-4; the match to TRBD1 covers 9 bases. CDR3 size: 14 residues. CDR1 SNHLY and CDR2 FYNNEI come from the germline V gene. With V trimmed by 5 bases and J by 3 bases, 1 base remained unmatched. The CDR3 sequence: CASSYRGPNEKLFF. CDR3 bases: TGTGCCAGCAGTTACAGGGGGCCTAATGAAAAACTGTTTTTT.